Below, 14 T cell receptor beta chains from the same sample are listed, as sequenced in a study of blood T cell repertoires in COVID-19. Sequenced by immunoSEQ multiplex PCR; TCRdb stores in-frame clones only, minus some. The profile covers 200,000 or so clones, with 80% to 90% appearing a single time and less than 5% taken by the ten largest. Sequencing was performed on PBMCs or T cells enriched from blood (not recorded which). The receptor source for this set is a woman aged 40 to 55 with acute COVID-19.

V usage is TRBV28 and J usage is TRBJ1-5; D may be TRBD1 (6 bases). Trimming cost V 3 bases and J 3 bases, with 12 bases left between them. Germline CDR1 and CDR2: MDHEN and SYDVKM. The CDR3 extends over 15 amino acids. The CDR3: CASSFPRGSNQPQHF. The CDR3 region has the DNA TGTGCCAGCAGTTTTCCCAGGGGATCCAATCAGCCCCAGCATTTT.

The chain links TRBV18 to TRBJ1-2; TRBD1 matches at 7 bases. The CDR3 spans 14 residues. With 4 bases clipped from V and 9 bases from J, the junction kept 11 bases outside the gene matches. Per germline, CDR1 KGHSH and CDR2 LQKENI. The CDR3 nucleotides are TGTGCCAGCTCACTACCGGGACAGCGCCTTAGCTACACCTTC. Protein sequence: CASSLPGQRLSYTF.

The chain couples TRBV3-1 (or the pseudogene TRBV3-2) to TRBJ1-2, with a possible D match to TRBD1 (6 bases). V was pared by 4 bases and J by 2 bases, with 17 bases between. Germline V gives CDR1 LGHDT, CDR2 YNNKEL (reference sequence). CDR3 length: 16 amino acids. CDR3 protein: CASSLSGGQTNYGYTF. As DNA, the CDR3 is TGTGCCAGCAGCCTTAGTGGTGGACAGACGAACTATGGCTACACCTTC.

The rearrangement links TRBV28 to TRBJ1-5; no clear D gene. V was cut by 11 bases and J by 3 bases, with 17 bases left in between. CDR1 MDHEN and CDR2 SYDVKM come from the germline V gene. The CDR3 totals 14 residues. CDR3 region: CAAAYRLPNQPQHF. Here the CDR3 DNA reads TGTGCCGCAGCGTACCGACTCCCCAATCAGCCCCAGCATTTT.

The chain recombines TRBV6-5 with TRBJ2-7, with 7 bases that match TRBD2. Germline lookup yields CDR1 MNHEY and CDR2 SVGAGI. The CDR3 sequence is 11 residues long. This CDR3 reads CFSGSPGEQYF. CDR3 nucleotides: TGTTTTAGCGGGTCCCCTGGCGAGCAGTACTTC.

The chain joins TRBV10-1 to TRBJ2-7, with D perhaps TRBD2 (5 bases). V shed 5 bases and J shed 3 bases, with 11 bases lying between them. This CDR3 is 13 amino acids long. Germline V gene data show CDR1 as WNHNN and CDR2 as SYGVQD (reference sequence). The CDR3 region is CASSRGKDYEQYF. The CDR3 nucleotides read TGCGCCAGCAGTCGGGGTAAGGACTACGAGCAGTACTTC.

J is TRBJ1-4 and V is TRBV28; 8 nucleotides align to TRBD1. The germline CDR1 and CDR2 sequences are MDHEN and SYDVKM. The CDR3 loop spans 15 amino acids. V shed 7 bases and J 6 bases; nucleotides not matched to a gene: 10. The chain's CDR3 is CASTTTGTGDEKLFF. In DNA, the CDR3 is TGTGCCAGCACCACGACCGGGACAGGTGATGAAAAACTGTTTTTT.

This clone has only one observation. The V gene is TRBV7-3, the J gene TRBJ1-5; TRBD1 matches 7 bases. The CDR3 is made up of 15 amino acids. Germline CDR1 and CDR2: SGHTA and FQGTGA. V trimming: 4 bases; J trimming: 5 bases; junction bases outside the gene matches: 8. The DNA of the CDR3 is TGTGCCAGCAGCTATCCGACAGGGAGATATCAGCCCCAGCATTTT. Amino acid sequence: CASSYPTGRYQPQHF.

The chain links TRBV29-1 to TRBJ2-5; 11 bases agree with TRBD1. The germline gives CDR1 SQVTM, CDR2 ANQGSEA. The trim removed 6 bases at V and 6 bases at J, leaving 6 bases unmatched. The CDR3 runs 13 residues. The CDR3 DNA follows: TGCAGCGTAGGACAGGGGGCGGGAAAGACCCAGTACTTC. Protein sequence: CSVGQGAGKTQYF.

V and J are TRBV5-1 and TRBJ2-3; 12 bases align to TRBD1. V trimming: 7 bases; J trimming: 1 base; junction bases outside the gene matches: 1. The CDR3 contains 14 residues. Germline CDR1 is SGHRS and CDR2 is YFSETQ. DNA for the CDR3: TGCGCCAGCGGGACAGGGGGCCGCACAGATACGCAGTATTTT. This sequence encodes CASGTGGRTDTQYF.

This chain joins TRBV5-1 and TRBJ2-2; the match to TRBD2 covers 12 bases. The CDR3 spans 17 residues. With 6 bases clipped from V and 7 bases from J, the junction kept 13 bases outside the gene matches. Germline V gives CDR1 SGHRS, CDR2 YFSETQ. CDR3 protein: CASTASGLAGGNGELFF. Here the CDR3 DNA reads TGCGCCAGCACCGCTTCCGGTCTAGCGGGAGGGAACGGGGAGCTGTTTTTT.

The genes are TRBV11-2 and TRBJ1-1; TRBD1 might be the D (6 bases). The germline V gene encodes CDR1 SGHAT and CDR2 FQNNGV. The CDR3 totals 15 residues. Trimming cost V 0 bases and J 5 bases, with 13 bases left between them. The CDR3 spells CASSLDGGSKTEAFF. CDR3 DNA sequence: TGTGCCAGCAGCTTAGATGGGGGCAGCAAGACTGAAGCTTTCTTT.

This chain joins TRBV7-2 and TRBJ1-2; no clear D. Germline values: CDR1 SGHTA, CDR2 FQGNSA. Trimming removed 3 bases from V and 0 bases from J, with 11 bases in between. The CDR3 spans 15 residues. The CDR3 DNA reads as TGTGCCAGCAGCTTTGTCAGTCAGACTAACTATGGCTACACCTTC. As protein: CASSFVSQTNYGYTF.

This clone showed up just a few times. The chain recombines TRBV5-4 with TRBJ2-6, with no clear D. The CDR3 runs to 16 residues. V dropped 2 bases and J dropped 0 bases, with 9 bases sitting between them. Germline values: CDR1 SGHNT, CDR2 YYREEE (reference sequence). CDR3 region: CASSFIASSGANVLTF. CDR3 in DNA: TGTGCCAGCAGCTTCATCGCCAGCTCTGGGGCCAACGTCCTGACTTTC.